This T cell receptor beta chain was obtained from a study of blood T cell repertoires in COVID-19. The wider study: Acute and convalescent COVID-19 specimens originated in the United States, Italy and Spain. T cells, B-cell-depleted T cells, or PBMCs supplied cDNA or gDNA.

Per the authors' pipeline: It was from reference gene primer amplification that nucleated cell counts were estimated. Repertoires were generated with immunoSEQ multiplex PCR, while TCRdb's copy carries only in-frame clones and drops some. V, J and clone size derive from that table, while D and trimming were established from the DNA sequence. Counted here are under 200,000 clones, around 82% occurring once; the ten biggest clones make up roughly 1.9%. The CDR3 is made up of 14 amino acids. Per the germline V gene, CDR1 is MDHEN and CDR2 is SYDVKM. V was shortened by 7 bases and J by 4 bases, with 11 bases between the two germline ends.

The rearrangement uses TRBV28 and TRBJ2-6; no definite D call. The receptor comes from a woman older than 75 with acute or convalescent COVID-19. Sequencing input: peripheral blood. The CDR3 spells CASTQVPGANVLTF. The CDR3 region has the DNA TGTGCCAGCACCCAGGTTCCCGGGGCCAACGTCCTGACTTTC.